The 14 T cell receptor beta chains presented below share a single source sample, sequenced in a study of CD8+CD57+ T cells in acquired aplastic anemia. Genomic DNA served as template for TCR beta VDJ and CDR3 profiling. TCRdb re-called the reads through MiXCR, storing one row per CDR3 protein. The table shows 150,000 to 160,000 distinct CDR3 sequences, with around half occurring only once. Patients included in sequencing had previously demonstrated CD8+CD57+ cell expansion by flow cytometry. Specimen: sorted CD4+, CD8+, or CD8+CD57+ T cells (not recorded which) from PBMCs. The source of these receptors is a human donor with aplastic anemia.

This sequence joins TRBV11-1 and TRBJ2-7; tentatively, D is TRBD1 or TRBD2 (6 bases each). CDR1 and CDR2 from the germline V gene are SGHAT and FQDESV (reference sequence). V lost 7 bases to trimming and J lost 3 bases, with 22 bases between them. This CDR3 is 16 amino acids long. CDR3 in amino acids: CASIPDRGPLHYEQYF. The CDR3 coding sequence is TGTGCCAGCATCCCAGATCGGGGGCCTCTACACTACGAGCAGTACTTC.

Many counts were recorded for this clonotype. The chain links TRBV5-6 to TRBJ2-7; D is ambiguous. V lost 4 bases, J lost 1 base, and 12 bases lay in between. The CDR3 sequence is 14 residues long. The germline V gene has CDR1 SGHDT and CDR2 YYEEEE. The CDR3 region is CASSPTGSSYEQYF. For the CDR3, the DNA is TGTGCCAGCAGCCCCACGGGCTCATCCTACGAGCAGTACTTC.

The chain is built from TRBV19 and TRBJ1-2, with no clear D. The CDR3 consists of 10 residues. Trimming removed 7 bases at V and 8 bases at J, with 8 bases between. Germline lookup yields CDR1 LNHDA and CDR2 SQIVND (reference sequence). CDR3 bases: TGTGCCAGTAATTCCGACGGCTACACCTTC. It specifies CASNSDGYTF.

The genes are TRBV19 and TRBJ2-3; weak D call: TRBD1 (6 bases). CDR3 length: 12 residues. The germline gives CDR1 LNHDA, CDR2 SQIVND (reference sequence). The V end was cut by 7 bases, the J end by 4 bases, with 9 bases between. This CDR3 reads CASTGVADTQYF. As DNA, the CDR3 is TGTGCCAGTACAGGGGTGGCAGATACGCAGTATTTT.

The chain employs TRBV7-9 and TRBJ2-7; 9 bases fit TRBD1. The CDR3 covers 13 residues. J was trimmed by 6 bases and V by 5 bases; bases with no gene match: 5. Germline CDR1 and CDR2: SEHNR and FQNEAQ (reference sequence). The CDR3 region is CASSEDRGSEQYF. CDR3 DNA sequence: TGTGCCAGCAGCGAGGACAGGGGTTCCGAGCAGTACTTC.

This clonotype was observed at least ten times. This rearrangement joins TRBV9 to TRBJ2-1; 9 bases are shared with TRBD1. This CDR3 spans 15 amino acids. CDR1 is SGDLS, CDR2 YYNGEE, per germline. With 0 bases clipped from V and 3 bases from J, the junction kept 1 base outside the gene matches. CDR3 region: CASSVGDRDYNEQFF. As DNA, the CDR3 is TGTGCCAGCAGCGTAGGGGACAGGGACTACAATGAGCAGTTCTTC.

The chain links TRBV20-1 to TRBJ2-7; 14 positions match TRBD2. The V and J ends lost 6 bases and 2 bases, in that order; junction bases with no gene match: 9. Germline V gene data show CDR1 as DFQATT and CDR2 as SNEGSKA (reference sequence). The length of the CDR3 is 16 residues. Here the CDR3 reads CSAPGLAGGGPYEQYF. In DNA, the CDR3 is TGCAGTGCCCCTGGACTAGCGGGAGGAGGTCCCTACGAGCAGTACTTC.

V usage is TRBV15 and J usage is TRBJ2-1; 7 bases map to TRBD2. Germline assignment: CDR1 LNHNV and CDR2 YYDKDF (reference sequence). There are 16 residues in the CDR3. The trim removed 0 bases at V and 5 bases at J, leaving 7 bases unmatched. This chain's CDR3 is CATSRDWPAGNNEQFF. CDR3 in DNA: TGTGCCACCAGCAGAGATTGGCCAGCGGGGAACAATGAGCAGTTCTTC.

This clonotype was recorded many times. For the CDR3, the DNA is TGCGCCAGCAGCTCGTCAGTCAGGGGCTACACCTTC. Its protein product is CASSSSVRGYTF. The V call is TRBV4-1, the J call TRBJ1-2; D call uncertain. The germline V gene has CDR1 MGHRA and CDR2 YSYEKL. With 5 bases removed from V and 8 bases from J, the gap between germline ends came to 12 bases. The CDR3 has 12 amino acids.

This clonotype has at least ten counts. The DNA of the CDR3 is TGTGCCAGCAGAACAGGGAACTCGGGCTACACCTTC. Residues: CASRTGNSGYTF. The V gene is TRBV12-3 or TRBV12-4, the J gene TRBJ1-2; perhaps TRBD1 as D (6 bases). The V and J ends lost 6 bases and 8 bases respectively, with 13 bases between them. The CDR3 length is 12 residues.

The rearrangement links TRBV11-2 to TRBJ2-2; 10 positions match TRBD1. The CDR3 loop spans 16 amino acids. V dropped 5 bases and J dropped 5; count of bases not matched to a gene: 8. Germline CDR1 and CDR2: SGHAT and FQNNGV. In nucleotides, the CDR3 is TGTGCCAGCAGCCAGGGGACAGGGGCGAGAACCGGGGAGCTGTTTTTT. Its translation is CASSQGTGARTGELFF.

Worth noting for this clonotype: The junction and the germline gene differ at one end; a read error may be behind it. This chain joins TRBV7-9 and TRBJ1-2; D is uncertain. Germline V CDR1 and CDR2: SEHNR, FQNEAQ (reference sequence). The CDR3 has 13 residues. CDR3 nucleotide sequence: TGTGCCAGCAGCTCGGACGGGAACTATGGCTACATCTTC. Protein: CASSSDGNYGYIF.

This clonotype came up many times. The chain has TRBV2 and TRBJ2-5, with 10 bases fitting TRBD1. Looked up from germline, CDR1 is SNHLY and CDR2 is FYNNEI. With 4 bases clipped from V and 4 bases from J, the junction kept 6 bases outside the gene matches. CDR3 length: 15 residues. The CDR3 DNA reads TGTGCCAGCAGTGTAGGGACAGGGGATGGAGAGACCCAGTACTTC. Translation gives CASSVGTGDGETQYF.

V is TRBV4-1 and J is TRBJ2-2, with no clear D. This CDR3 contains 12 residues. The germline CDR1 and CDR2 sequences are MGHRA and YSYEKL. Trimming left V 0 bases short and J 7 bases short, with 3 bases between. CDR3: CASSQDDGELFF. CDR3 DNA sequence: TGCGCCAGCAGCCAAGACGACGGGGAGCTGTTTTTT.